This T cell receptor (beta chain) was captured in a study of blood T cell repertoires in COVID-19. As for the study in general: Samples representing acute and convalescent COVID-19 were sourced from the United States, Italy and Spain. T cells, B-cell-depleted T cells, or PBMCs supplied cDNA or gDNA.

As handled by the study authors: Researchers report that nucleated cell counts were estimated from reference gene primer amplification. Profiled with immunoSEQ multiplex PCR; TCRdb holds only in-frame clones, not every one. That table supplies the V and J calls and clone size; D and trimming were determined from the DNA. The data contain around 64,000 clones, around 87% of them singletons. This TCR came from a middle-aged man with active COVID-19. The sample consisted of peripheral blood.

The CDR3 nucleotides are TGTGCCAGCAGCGCAGGGACTAGCGGAGATACGCAGTATTTT. The encoded protein is CASSAGTSGDTQYF. The chain carries TRBV9 and TRBJ2-3; TRBD2 matches 11 bases. The J segment lost 5 bases and the V segment lost 3 bases, leaving 2 bases of the junction unmatched. The CDR3 has 14 residues. Germline assignment: CDR1 SGDLS and CDR2 YYNGEE.